The 10 T cell receptor beta chains below all came from one sample that was sequenced in a study of T cell responses to AZD1222 COVID-19 vaccine. Assay used: immunoSEQ multiplex PCR; TCRdb lists only in-frame clones, some missing. Of about 120,000 clones in the sample, over 85% were seen once. The sequencing used peripheral blood, collected on day 0 of AZD1222 vaccination. These receptors originate from an adult in good health.

This chain joins TRBV5-8 and TRBJ2-3, with 8 bases identical to TRBD2. Germline trimming cut 2 bases from V and 6 bases from J; bases unmatched to any gene: 17. The CDR3 runs 18 residues. Per the germline V gene, CDR1 is SGHTS and CDR2 is YDEGEE. CDR3 sequence (DNA): TGTGCCAGCAGCTTTCCCCATGTAGGAGCGGGAGCTACCGATACGCAGTATTTT. Protein product: CASSFPHVGAGATDTQYF. Full variable domain (missing parts from reference TRBV5-8 and TRBJ2-3): EAGVTQSPTHLIKTRGQQATLRCSPISGHTSVYWYQQALGLGLQFLLWYDEGEERNRGNFPPRFSGRQFPNYSSELNVNALELEDSALYLCASSFPHVGAGATDTQYFGPGTRLTVL.

CDR3 sequence reads: CASTPSRDRVGNEQFF. CDR3 bases: TGCGCCAGCACGCCCTCGCGGGACAGGGTTGGCAATGAGCAGTTCTTC. The rearrangement links TRBV5-1 to TRBJ2-1; TRBD1 matches at 9 bases. The CDR3 sequence is 16 residues long. V was clipped by 6 bases and J by 6 bases; unmatched bases: 13. CDR1 is SGHRS, CDR2 YFSETQ, per germline.

This clone was counted ten times or more. The rearrangement links TRBV7-2 to TRBJ1-4; D is unclear. From germline, CDR1 is SGHTA and CDR2 FQGNSA. Deletions cut 6 bases from V and 3 bases from J, with 14 bases between. The CDR3 extends over 15 amino acids. The CDR3 region is CASSRNVGSNEKLFF. DNA for the CDR3: TGTGCCAGCAGTCGAAACGTAGGTTCTAATGAAAAACTGTTTTTT.

The CDR3 loop reads CASSLSRKNYGYTF. As DNA, the CDR3 is TGTGCCAGCAGCTTATCACGGAAGAACTATGGCTACACCTTC. This chain connects TRBV7-9 to TRBJ1-2; D not resolved. The V end was cut by 2 bases, the J end by 2 bases, with 9 bases between. CDR1 is SEHNR and CDR2 is FQNEAQ in the germline V gene (reference sequence). CDR3 length: 14 amino acids.

The genes are TRBV2 and TRBJ1-6; 9 bases are shared with TRBD1. The CDR3 is 16 amino acids. The ends lost 7 bases at V and 0 bases at J; junction bases unmatched: 4. Germline CDR1 reads SNHLY; CDR2 reads FYNNEI. CDR3 nucleotide sequence: TGTGCCAGCAAAGGGACAGGGAGCTCCTATAATTCACCCCTCCACTTT. Translation: CASKGTGSSYNSPLHF.

In this sample, this clone turned up a few times. In DNA, the CDR3 is TGTGCCAGCAGAGTTGGGCTAGGGTTGGAGACCCAGTACTTC. Protein sequence: CASRVGLGLETQYF. The V gene is TRBV27, the J gene TRBJ2-5; D is ambiguous. With 6 bases removed from V and 5 bases from J, the gap between germline ends came to 16 bases. Germline-derived CDR1 and CDR2 are MNHEY and SMNVEV (reference sequence). The CDR3 runs to 14 residues.

The rearrangement joins TRBV5-5 to TRBJ1-1, with unresolved D. The CDR3 loop spans 14 amino acids. Germline V gene data show CDR1 as SGHKS and CDR2 as YYEKEE (reference sequence). Trimming took off 6 bases at V and 1 base at J, with 13 bases between the two ends. The CDR3 nucleotides are TGTGCCAGCACCTTCAACGCCGAGAACACTGAAGCTTTCTTT. Its translation is CASTFNAENTEAFF.

The CDR3 DNA sequence: TGTGCCAGCAGTTACGCGGGAACTCAGCCCCAGCATTTT. Amino acids: CASSYAGTQPQHF. The V and J genes are TRBV6-5 and TRBJ1-5, with D unclear. The germline CDR1 and CDR2 sequences are MNHEY and SVGAGI. The CDR3 length is 13 residues. Deletions cut 2 bases from V and 6 bases from J, with 8 bases between.

V usage is TRBV5-4 and J usage is TRBJ2-5, with 7 bases that match TRBD2. CDR3 length: 16 amino acids. V gave up 0 bases and J gave up 5 bases; unmatched junction bases: 10. The V gene's germline CDR1 is SGHNT and CDR2 YYREEE (reference sequence). This CDR3 reads CASSLEAAGKGETQYF. The CDR3 bases are TGTGCCAGCAGCTTGGAAGCAGCGGGAAAGGGGGAGACCCAGTACTTC.

The chain is built from TRBV7-3 and TRBJ2-7; 9 bases map to TRBD1. The V gene's germline CDR1 is SGHTA and CDR2 FQGTGA. V was clipped by 2 bases and J by 0 bases; unmatched bases: 2. This CDR3 comprises 15 residues. CDR3 in amino acids: CASSLGTGSSYEQYF. The CDR3 coding sequence is TGTGCCAGCAGCTTAGGGACAGGGAGCTCCTACGAGCAGTACTTC.